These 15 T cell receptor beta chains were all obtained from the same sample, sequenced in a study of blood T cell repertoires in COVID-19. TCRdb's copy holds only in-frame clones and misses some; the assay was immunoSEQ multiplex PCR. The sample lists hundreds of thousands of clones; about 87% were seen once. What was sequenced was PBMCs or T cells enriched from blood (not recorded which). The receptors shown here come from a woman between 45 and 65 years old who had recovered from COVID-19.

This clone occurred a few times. DNA of the CDR3: TGTGCCAGCCAAAAGGGGACAGGCGATTATGGCTACACCTTC. Its translation: CASQKGTGDYGYTF. The V gene is TRBV6-5, the J gene TRBJ1-2, with 8 bases lining up with TRBD1. The length of the CDR3 is 14 residues. CDR1 is MNHEY, CDR2 SVGAGI, per germline. After removal of 8 bases from V and 5 bases from J, the junction contained 10 bases not matched to a gene.

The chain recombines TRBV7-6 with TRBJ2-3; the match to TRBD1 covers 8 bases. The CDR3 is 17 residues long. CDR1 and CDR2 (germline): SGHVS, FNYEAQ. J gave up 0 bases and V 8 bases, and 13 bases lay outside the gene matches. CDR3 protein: CASRRQGLRYSTDTQYF. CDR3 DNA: TGTGCCAGCCGCAGACAGGGGTTGCGCTATAGCACAGATACGCAGTATTTT.

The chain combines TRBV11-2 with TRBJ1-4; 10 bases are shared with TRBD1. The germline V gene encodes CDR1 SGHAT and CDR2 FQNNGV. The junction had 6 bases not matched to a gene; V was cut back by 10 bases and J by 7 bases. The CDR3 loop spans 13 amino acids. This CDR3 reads CATQGQGGEKLFF. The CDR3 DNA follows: TGTGCCACACAAGGACAGGGGGGTGAAAAACTGTTTTTT.

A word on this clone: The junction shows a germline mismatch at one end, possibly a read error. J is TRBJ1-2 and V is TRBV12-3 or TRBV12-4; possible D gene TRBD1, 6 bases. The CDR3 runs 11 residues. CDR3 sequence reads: CASTLSGTFGF. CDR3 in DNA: TGTGCCAGCACACTCAGTGGGACATTTGGGTTC.

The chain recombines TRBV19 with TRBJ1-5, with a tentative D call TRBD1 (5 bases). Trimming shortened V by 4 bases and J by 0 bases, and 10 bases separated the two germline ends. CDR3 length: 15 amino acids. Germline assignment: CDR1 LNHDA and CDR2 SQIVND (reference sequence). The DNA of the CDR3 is TGTGCCAGTAGTAATAAGGGGATTAGCAATCAGCCCCAGCATTTT. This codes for CASSNKGISNQPQHF.

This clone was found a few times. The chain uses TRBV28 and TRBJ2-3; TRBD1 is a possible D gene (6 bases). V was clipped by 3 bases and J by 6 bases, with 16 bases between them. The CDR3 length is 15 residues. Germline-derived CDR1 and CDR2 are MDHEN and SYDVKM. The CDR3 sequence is CASSFPSQGMDTQYF. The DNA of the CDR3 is TGTGCCAGCAGTTTCCCCTCGCAGGGGATGGATACGCAGTATTTT. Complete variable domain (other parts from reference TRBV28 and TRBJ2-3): DVKVTQSSRYLVKRTGEKVFLECVQDMDHENMFWYRQDPGLGLRLIYFSYDVKMKEKGDIPEGYSVSREKKERFSLILESASTNQTSMYLCASSFPSQGMDTQYFGPGTRLTVL.

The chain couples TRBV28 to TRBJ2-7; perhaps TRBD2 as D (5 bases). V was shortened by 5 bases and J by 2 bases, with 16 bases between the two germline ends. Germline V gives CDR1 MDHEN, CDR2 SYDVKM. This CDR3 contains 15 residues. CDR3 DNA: TGTGCCAGCAGTCGAACCGGGGTCCCTCCCTACGAGCAGTACTTC. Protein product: CASSRTGVPPYEQYF.

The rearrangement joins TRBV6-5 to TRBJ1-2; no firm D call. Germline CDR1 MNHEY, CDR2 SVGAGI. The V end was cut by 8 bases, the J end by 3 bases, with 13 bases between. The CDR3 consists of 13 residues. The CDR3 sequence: CASLTGEDYGYTF. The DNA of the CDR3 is TGTGCCAGCCTTACCGGGGAAGACTATGGCTACACCTTC.

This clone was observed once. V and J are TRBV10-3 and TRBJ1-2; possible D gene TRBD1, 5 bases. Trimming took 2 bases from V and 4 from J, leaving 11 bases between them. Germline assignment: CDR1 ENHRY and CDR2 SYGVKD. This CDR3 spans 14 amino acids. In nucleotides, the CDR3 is TGTGCCATCAGTGAGGATGGACAAATCTATGGCTACACCTTC. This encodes CAISEDGQIYGYTF.

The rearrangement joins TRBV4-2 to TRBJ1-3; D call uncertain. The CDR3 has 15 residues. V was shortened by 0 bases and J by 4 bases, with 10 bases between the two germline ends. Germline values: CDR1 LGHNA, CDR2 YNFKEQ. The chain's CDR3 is CASSQESYSGNTIYF. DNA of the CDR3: TGTGCCAGCAGCCAAGAGAGCTACTCCGGAAACACCATATATTTT.

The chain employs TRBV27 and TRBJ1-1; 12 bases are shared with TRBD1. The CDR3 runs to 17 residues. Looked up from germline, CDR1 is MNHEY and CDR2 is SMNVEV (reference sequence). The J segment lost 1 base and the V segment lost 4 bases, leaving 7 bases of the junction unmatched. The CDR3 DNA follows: TGTGCCAGCAGTTCCCGGGACAGGGGGCTAGGGAACACTGAAGCTTTCTTT. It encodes CASSSRDRGLGNTEAFF.

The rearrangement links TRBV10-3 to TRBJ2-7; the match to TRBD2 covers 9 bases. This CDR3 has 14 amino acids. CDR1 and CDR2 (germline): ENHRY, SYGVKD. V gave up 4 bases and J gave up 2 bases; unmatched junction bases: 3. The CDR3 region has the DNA TGTGCCATCAGTGGACTAGCGGCCACCTACGAGCAGTACTTC. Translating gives CAISGLAATYEQYF.

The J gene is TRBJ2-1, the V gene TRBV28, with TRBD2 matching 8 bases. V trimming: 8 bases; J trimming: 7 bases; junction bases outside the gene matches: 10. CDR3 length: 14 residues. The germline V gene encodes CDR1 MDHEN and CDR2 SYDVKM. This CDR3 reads CASRLAGQMNEQFF. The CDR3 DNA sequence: TGTGCCAGCCGCCTAGCGGGTCAAATGAATGAGCAGTTCTTC.

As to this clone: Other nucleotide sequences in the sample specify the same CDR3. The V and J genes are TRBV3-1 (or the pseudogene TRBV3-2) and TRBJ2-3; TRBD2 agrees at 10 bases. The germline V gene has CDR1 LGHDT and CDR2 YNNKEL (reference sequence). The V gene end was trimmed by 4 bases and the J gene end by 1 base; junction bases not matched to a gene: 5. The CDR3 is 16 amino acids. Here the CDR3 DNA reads TGTGCCAGCAGCCGGAGCGGGAGGGGGGGCACAGATACGCAGTATTTT. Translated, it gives CASSRSGRGGTDTQYF.

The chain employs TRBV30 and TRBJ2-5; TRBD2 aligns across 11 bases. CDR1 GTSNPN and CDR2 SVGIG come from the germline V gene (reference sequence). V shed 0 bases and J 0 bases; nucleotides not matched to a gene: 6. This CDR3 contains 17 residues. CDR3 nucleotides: TGTGCCTGGAGTGTGGGTCGGACTAGCGGGTACCAAGAGACCCAGTACTTC. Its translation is CAWSVGRTSGYQETQYF.